The 10 T cell receptor beta chains below were found in one sample sequenced in a study of CD8 T cells in Susac syndrome (dated by TCRdb to the late 2010s). Libraries were constructed by the immunoSEQ multiplex PCR assay. RNA was extracted with the RNeasy kit and 0.5 to 1 ug was reverse transcribed using random hexamers. Clones were called with MiXCR by TCRdb after fastp trimmed the public reads at Q25, and only in-frame beta chains were retained. Rows with a matching CDR3 protein are joined into one entry that keeps the most common DNA and genes. The sample table holds around 160,000 distinct CDR3 sequences, of which around 95% were seen once. The top ten hold 0.13% of the sample. Sequencing was performed on CD4+ T cells from PBMCs. The source of these receptors is a human donor in good health.

A remark on this clonotype: At one end the junction does not follow the germline gene, possibly because of a read error. The chain carries TRBV4-1 and TRBJ2-2, with 9 bases fitting TRBD1. From germline, CDR1 is MGHRA and CDR2 YSYEKL. There are 14 residues in the CDR3. The CDR3 region is CASSRQGDTGELFF. The CDR3 bases are TGTGCCAGCAGTAGACAGGGGGACACCGGGGAGCTGTTTTTT.

The chain couples TRBV19 to TRBJ1-2; 9 positions agree with TRBD1. This CDR3 is 15 amino acids long. With 5 bases clipped from V and 4 bases from J, the junction kept 8 bases outside the gene matches. The germline V gene has CDR1 LNHDA and CDR2 SQIVND (reference sequence). The DNA for the CDR3 is TGTGCCAGTAGTTCCGGGACAGGGTTTTTCTATGGCTACACCTTC. The encoded protein is CASSSGTGFFYGYTF.

The chain has TRBV5-1 and TRBJ2-7; TRBD2 is a possible D gene (5 bases). The V gene's germline CDR1 is SGHRS and CDR2 YFSETQ. The germline V and J ends were trimmed by 1 base and 6 bases, with 11 bases remaining between them. This CDR3 is 13 amino acids long. The CDR3 DNA follows: TGCGCCAGCAGCTTGTCCCCAGGAGGCGAGCAGTACTTC. This encodes CASSLSPGGEQYF.

V is TRBV10-3 and J is TRBJ2-3; 8 bases are a match to TRBD2. The CDR3 has 14 residues. CDR1 ENHRY and CDR2 SYGVKD come from the germline V gene. The V gene end was trimmed by 9 bases and the J gene end by 1 base; junction bases not matched to a gene: 6. CDR3 nucleotide sequence: TGTGCCATTCAAACTAGCGGCGGCACAGATACGCAGTATTTT. It codes for CAIQTSGGTDTQYF.

The rearrangement links TRBV5-1 to TRBJ2-7; 14 bases align to TRBD2. J was trimmed by 3 bases and V by 4 bases; bases with no gene match: 12. The CDR3 covers 18 residues. The germline V gene encodes CDR1 SGHRS and CDR2 YFSETQ. The CDR3 protein is CASSPEPGLAGALYEQYF. The CDR3 coding sequence is TGCGCCAGCAGCCCCGAACCGGGACTAGCGGGGGCCCTCTACGAGCAGTACTTC.

The V gene is TRBV7-2, the J gene TRBJ1-2, with 9 nucleotides matching TRBD1. V was clipped by 4 bases and J by 4 bases; unmatched bases: 4. The germline gives CDR1 SGHTA, CDR2 FQGNSA. The CDR3 runs 14 residues. CDR3 nucleotide sequence: TGTGCCAGCAGCTCCCGGGACAGGGTCTATGGCTACACCTTC. As protein: CASSSRDRVYGYTF. Based on the CDR3 plus reference TRBV7-2 and TRBJ1-2, the full variable domain is GAGVSQSPSNKVTEKGKDVELRCDPISGHTALYWYRQSLGQGLEFLIYFQGNSAPDKSGLPSDRFSAERTGGSVSTLTIQRTQQEDSAVYLCASSSRDRVYGYTFGSGTRLTVV.

This clonotype was observed a handful of times. The rearrangement joins TRBV7-9 to TRBJ2-3; D not resolved. The CDR3 runs to 14 residues. Trimming left V 5 bases short and J 0 bases short, with 9 bases between. Germline CDR1 reads SEHNR; CDR2 reads FQNEAQ (reference sequence). The chain's CDR3 is CASSPTTSTDTQYF. CDR3 nucleotides: TGTGCCAGCAGCCCTACGACTAGCACAGATACGCAGTATTTT.

The rearrangement uses TRBV7-3 and TRBJ1-1; D perhaps matches TRBD1 (6 bases). V shed 5 bases and J shed 0 bases, with 13 bases lying between them. The CDR3 has 15 residues. Germline V CDR1 and CDR2: SGHTA, FQGTGA. The CDR3 loop reads CASSRGGQMNTEAFF. Here the CDR3 DNA reads TGTGCCAGCAGCCGAGGGGGACAAATGAACACTGAAGCTTTCTTT. Complete variable domain (other parts from reference TRBV7-3 and TRBJ1-1): GAGVSQTPSNKVTEKGKYVELRCDPISGHTALYWYRQSLGQGPEFLIYFQGTGAADDSGLPNDRFFAVRPEGSVSTLKIQRTERGDSAVYLCASSRGGQMNTEAFFGQGTRLTVV.

V gene TRBV15 combines with J gene TRBJ2-7, with TRBD2 as a possible D gene (7 bases). The CDR3 consists of 16 residues. The germline V and J ends were trimmed by 2 bases and 2 bases, with 16 bases remaining between them. Germline V gene data show CDR1 as LNHNV and CDR2 as YYDKDF (reference sequence). CDR3 in amino acids: CATSRRGGGGAYEQYF. As DNA, the CDR3 is TGTGCCACCAGCAGAAGGGGAGGAGGGGGGGCCTACGAGCAGTACTTC. The full variable domain, in which reference TRBV15 and TRBJ2-7 provide the parts outside the CDR3, is DAMVIQNPRYQVTQFGKPVTLSCSQTLNHNVMYWYQQKSSQAPKLLFHYYDKDFNNEADTPDNFQSRRPNTSFCFLDIRSPGLGDTAMYLCATSRRGGGGAYEQYFGPGTRLTVT.

The genes are TRBV2 and TRBJ1-1, with D possibly TRBD1 on 6 matching bases. The CDR3 runs to 13 residues. The germline CDR1 and CDR2 sequences are SNHLY and FYNNEI. The CDR3 DNA follows: TGTGCAACCAAGATGGGGGCCGGCACTGAAGCTTTCTTT. This gives the protein CATKMGAGTEAFF. Based on the CDR3 plus reference TRBV2 and TRBJ1-1, the full variable domain is EPEVTQTPSHQVTQMGQEVILRCVPISNHLYFYWYRQILGQKVEFLVSFYNNEISEKSEIFDDQFSVERPDGSNFTLKIRSTKLEDSAMYFCATKMGAGTEAFFGQGTRLTVV.